This is a list of T cell receptor beta chains from one sample in a study of graft-versus-host responses after intestinal transplantation. No antigens are known for them. TCRdb keeps only in-frame clones here, not all; method: immunoSEQ multiplex PCR. The table has under 65,000 clones, about 94% seen once. The sample was unstimulated CD4+ T cells sorted from spleen or lymph node cells, taken before transplant. Receptors originate from a human donor who was the organ donor for an intestinal transplant. CDR3s leave out the opening cysteine and the closing phenylalanine or tryptophan. A D gene is named only where the DNA matches it firmly. Expanded clones are given a class, and other clones once, few, many or no size at all.

D gene	V gene	clone size	CDR3 protein
-	TRBV7-3	-	ASSLTGVGEQY
-	TRBV18	-	ASSPRYGELF
-	TRBV29-1	-	SVEPAGGDTEAF
-	TRBV15	-	ATSRRQGGNEQF
TRBD2	TRBV28	-	ASSLYGTSGGWETQY
TRBD1	TRBV29-1	-	SVRIGQAGADGCT
TRBD2	TRBV18	-	ASSPPRLAGQETQY
-	TRBV6-6	-	ASSYRGAGLNEKLF
-	TRBV10-3	-	AISLLAEETQY
-	TRBV7-9	-	ASSLVTGRYEQY
-	TRBV6-5	-	ASAPSYNSPLH
-	TRBV10-3	-	ALSPGTKGNEQF
-	TRBV7-3	few	ASSLTSGAGANVLT
TRBD1	TRBV25-1	-	ASTRQGEIAQF
-	TRBV6-1	-	ASRFGQKENQPQH
TRBD1	TRBV9	-	ASSSGGGYGYT
TRBD2	TRBV10-1	-	ASGRLAGGETQY
-	TRBV11-2	-	ASSLEGHVNEKLF
-	TRBV2	-	ASSQVPAFSYT
TRBD2	TRBV11-3	-	ASSLSQRGANEQF
-	TRBV18	-	ASSPLGFSSTDTQY
-	TRBV18	-	ASSPSMSNQPQH
TRBD1	TRBV5-6	-	ASSASGTGGNYGYT
TRBD1	TRBV19	once	ASSIGRGFSPAEQY
TRBD2	TRBV19	-	ASSIPSSGGYNEQF
TRBD2	TRBV6-6	-	ASTAGGEQF
TRBD2	TRBV4-1	-	ASSWGGGGNEQF
TRBD1	TRBV19	-	ASRRDRGGQPQH
-	TRBV7-2	-	ASSPWAGGLQETQY
-	TRBV6-5	-	ASSYPGRAYEQY
TRBD1	TRBV5-1	-	ASSSTGVGTYEQY
-	TRBV10-3	-	ASRGGLDQPQH
-	TRBV7-2	-	ASSLGTNYGYT
-	TRBV7-2	-	ASSLGDWYNEQF
TRBD1	TRBV11-2	few	ASSLGDRDIEKLF